This TCR beta chain was identified in a study of T cell responses to AZD1222 COVID-19 vaccine (dated by TCRdb to the early 2020s). Background for the entire study: Because spike-specific TCR depth and breadth did not differ between the two schedules, AZD1222 recipients who got a second dose at roughly 4 weeks were pooled with those who got a second dose at roughly 12 weeks. TCR sequencing covered fewer than 250 trial participants: 207 given two doses of AZD1222 and 26 given two doses of MenACWY control vaccine. Enrollment into the trials was organized by age into subgroups of 18-55, 56-69 and 70-plus years, and those subgroups contained approximately 150, 30 and 60 TCR-sequenced participants, respectively.

Remarks on this clone: Its antigen is not yet known. Base qualities are missing; no much larger clone stands one base away.

The cysteine opens and the phenylalanine closes a CDR3 of 13 amino acids. Of the read, only the CDR3 DNA is kept; its 39 bases are in frame from base 1. Per the germline V gene, SNHLY is the CDR1 and FYNNEI is the CDR2. V drops 8 bases and J drops 0 bases, leaving 10 bases in between. Interpreted using the paper, the time point label stands for: baseline before first vaccination. The vaccinee samples were drawn from two UK trials, COV001 and COV002, one of which was a single-blind randomized controlled phase 2/3 trial testing AZD1222 (ChAdOx1 nCoV-19) in healthy adults. For TCRbeta chain sequencing, PBMC samples were collected from trial participants at day 0 and at day 28 after the second dose. The CDR3 regions of human TCRbeta chains were analyzed by immunosequencing. As for the authors' bioinformatics: TCRs in the repertoires were compared against a reference library of SARS-CoV-2-specific TCRs that had been generated with the MIRA antigen-specificity platform. Breadth meant the fraction of unique TCRs that were SARS-CoV-2-associated, whereas depth meant the fraction of total T cells that were SARS-CoV-2-associated. Each spike-specific TCR was assigned to its reactive spike region and to a CD4 or CD8 class using the MIRA data. Log10-transformed breadth and depth values were compared by one-way ANOVA with Sidak's multiple comparisons tests. TCRdb holds this immuneACCESS table with in-frame rearrangements only. Some clones are missing; in checked studies, unresolved V genes explain under half, and the rest has no known cause. The V and J calls and clone size are taken from that table; D and trimming were inferred from the DNA. In this sample the table shows about 130,000 clones, 92% of which occur a single time. The ten largest clones capture under 2% of the sample.

Broader findings and caveats from the paper: A significant rise in spike-specific TCR breadth and depth was observed after two AZD1222 doses relative to day 0 and relative to MenACWY recipients. Participants were mostly white British and included more females than males, and it was suggested by the authors that clonal diversity may have been underestimated. Reportedly, close to half of the unique spike-specific TCRs recognized epitopes lying outside the regions that are mutated in the B.1.351 and B.1.1.7 variants. Vaccine-associated CD4 TCRs spanned the whole spike protein, with dominant responses in regions 160-218 and 743-854. The 56-69-year group was small, and its depth increase did not reach significance, likely because of low power. Conclusions about previously exposed vaccinees are limited because only six or seven AZD1222 recipients were SARS-CoV-2 seropositive at baseline. No day 14 peak-response samples were available, so repertoires were characterized only after the peak T cell response.

The specimen comprised peripheral blood, sampled on day 0 of AZD1222 vaccination. The TCR was taken from an adult in good health. The V and J segments used are TRBV2 and TRBJ1-1, with the D gene call left open. DNA sequence: TGTGCCAGCTTCACCAGGTTGAACACTGAAGCTTTCTTT. Translated, it reads CASFTRLNTEAFF.